These 6 T cell receptor beta chains originate from one sample sequenced in a study of control samples from healthy donors and cancer patients. This table comes from immunoSEQ multiplex PCR, and its TCRdb copy is limited to in-frame clones, with some not included. The table lists about 150,000 clones, roughly 94% of them singletons. The specimen sequenced was blood. These receptors were obtained from a man aged 40-49 years in good health.

This clone was counted a single time. The chain employs TRBV3-1 (or the pseudogene TRBV3-2) and TRBJ1-2; 7 nucleotides line up with TRBD1. The CDR3 runs to 16 residues. Looked up from germline, CDR1 is LGHDT and CDR2 is YNNKEL (reference sequence). V lost 3 bases and J lost 7; bases outside the gene matches: 14. This chain's CDR3 is CASSHSIRQGGSGYTF. The CDR3 region has the DNA TGTGCCAGCAGCCATAGCATTCGACAGGGCGGGAGTGGCTACACCTTC.

In regard to this clone: The sample contains more than one DNA sequence encoding this CDR3. The chain carries TRBV19 and TRBJ1-5, with D maybe TRBD1 (6 bases). The length of the CDR3 is 15 residues. V lost 3 bases and J lost 0, with 9 bases in between. Per the germline V gene, CDR1 is LNHDA and CDR2 is SQIVND (reference sequence). The CDR3 region is CASSIGGGSNQPQHF. The CDR3 DNA reads TGTGCCAGTAGTATTGGGGGCGGTAGCAATCAGCCCCAGCATTTT.

The J gene is TRBJ1-3, the V gene TRBV20-1; D gene uncertain. Germline V gene data show CDR1 as DFQATT and CDR2 as SNEGSKA (reference sequence). The ends were cut back, 3 bases at V and 0 bases at J, with 6 bases in the middle. The CDR3 has 13 residues. Here the CDR3 reads CSASAGSGNTIYF. Here the CDR3 DNA reads TGCAGTGCTAGTGCCGGCTCTGGAAACACCATATATTTT.

V and J are TRBV28 and TRBJ1-5; D is undetermined. V was pared by 6 bases and J by 5 bases, with 11 bases between. The CDR3 is 13 amino acids. Germline lookup yields CDR1 MDHEN and CDR2 SYDVKM. The CDR3 region is CASSLIRDQPQHF. In DNA form, the CDR3 reads TGTGCCAGCAGCCTTATCCGAGATCAGCCCCAGCATTTT.

The chain has TRBV28 and TRBJ1-2; maybe TRBD1 (5 bases). Germline V gene lookup returns CDR1 MDHEN and CDR2 SYDVKM. This CDR3 is 13 amino acids long. Trimming removed 6 bases at V and 4 bases at J, with 12 bases between. The CDR3 loop is CASRPHGAYGYTF. The CDR3 DNA is TGTGCCAGCAGGCCCCACGGGGCCTATGGCTACACCTTC.

The CDR3 protein is CASSPGASRLYF. The DNA of the CDR3 is TGTGCCAGCAGTCCCGGGGCCTCGAGGCTGTACTTC. This chain connects TRBV6-5 to TRBJ2-4, with D perhaps matching TRBD1 or TRBD2 (5 bases each). V lost 5 bases and J 15 bases, leaving 17 bases between the germline ends. Germline V gene sequence: CDR1 MNHEY, CDR2 SVGAGI. This CDR3 is 12 amino acids long.